This T cell receptor beta chain is drawn from a study of blood T cell repertoires in COVID-19. Study context: The United States, Italy and Spain provided the acute and convalescent COVID-19 samples. PBMCs, B-cell-depleted T cells, or T cells provided the cDNA or gDNA that made up the material.

Per the original methods: Estimated nucleated cell counts came from reference gene primer amplification. Repertoires were generated with immunoSEQ multiplex PCR, while TCRdb's copy carries only in-frame clones and drops some. D and trimming come from the DNA, and the V and J calls and clone size come from that table. The sample consists of 200,000 to 300,000 clones, 80% to 85% of them appearing once. CDR3 length: 18 amino acids. Germline CDR1 SGHNT, CDR2 YYREEE (reference sequence). V trimming: 4 bases; J trimming: 1 base; junction bases outside the gene matches: 12. The clonotype originates from a man aged 60 to 69 with acute or convalescent COVID-19. The chain uses TRBV5-4 and TRBJ2-5, with TRBD1 identical over 11 bases. Sequencing was carried out using peripheral blood. CDR3 in DNA: TGTGCCAGCAGCCTAGGGACAGGGGGGGAATCAGCCCAAGAGACCCAGTACTTC. As protein: CASSLGTGGESAQETQYF.